One T cell receptor (beta chain) is described in this entry. This entry comes from a study of T cells after yellow fever vaccination. Each CDR3 protein is one row after TCRdb ran MiXCR on the 5' RACE reads. The data hold 100,000 to 150,000 distinct CDR3 sequences, with around 15% observed a single time. CDR1 and CDR2 (germline): SGHDN, FVKESK. CDR3 length: 15 residues. The V end lost 0 bases, the J end lost 2 bases, and 10 bases lay between the germline ends. The material sequenced was CD8+ T cells sorted from PBMCs, taken 5 days after the yellow fever booster vaccination. This receptor was identified in a man aged 18 to 29 who received the YFV17D yellow fever vaccine. V gene TRBV14 combines with J gene TRBJ2-5; perhaps TRBD1 as D (6 bases). This CDR3 reads CASSQDSGTQETQYF. DNA for the CDR3: TGTGCCAGCAGCCAAGACTCGGGGACACAAGAGACCCAGTACTTC.